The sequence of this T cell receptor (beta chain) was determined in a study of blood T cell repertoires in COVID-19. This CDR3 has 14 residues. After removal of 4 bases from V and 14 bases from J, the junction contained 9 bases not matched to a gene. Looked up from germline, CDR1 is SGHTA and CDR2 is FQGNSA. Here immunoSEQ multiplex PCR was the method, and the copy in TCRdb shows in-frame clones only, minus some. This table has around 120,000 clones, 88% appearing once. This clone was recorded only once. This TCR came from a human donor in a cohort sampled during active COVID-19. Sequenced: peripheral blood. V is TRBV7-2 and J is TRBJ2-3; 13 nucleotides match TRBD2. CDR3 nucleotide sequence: TGTGCCAGCAGCTCGGGACTAGCGGGGACGGGTCGGTATTTT. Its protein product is CASSSGLAGTGRYF.